This T cell receptor beta chain was sequenced for a study of neoadjuvant nivolumab and ipilimumab in lung cancer. Trimming stripped 1 base from V and 5 bases from J, with 14 bases between. CDR3 length: 15 residues. Germline lookup yields CDR1 SGHVS and CDR2 FQNEAQ. Method: immunoSEQ multiplex PCR; TCRdb's copy keeps in-frame clones and lacks some. The table shows 25,000 to 35,000 clones, with around nine tenths occurring only once. This sample comprised peripheral blood, obtained after neoadjuvant nivolumab, alone or with ipilimumab, at or shortly before surgery. This TCR was sampled from an adult with non-small cell lung cancer. The gene calls are TRBV7-8 and TRBJ1-1, with D possibly being TRBD1 (6 bases). CDR3: CASSLVETGRTEAFF. CDR3 coding DNA: TGTGCCAGCAGCTTAGTGGAAACAGGGAGAACTGAAGCTTTCTTT.